This TCR beta chain was identified during a study of post-analysis software for immune sequencing data. Germline V gene sequence: CDR1 DFQATT, CDR2 SNEGSKA (reference sequence). The V end lost 0 bases, the J end lost 8 bases, and 15 bases lay between the germline ends. The CDR3 consists of 14 residues. Turning to this clonotype: As yet, its antigen is unknown.

Study-wide findings and caveats: Controls showed significantly higher normalized Chao1 diversity than did multiple sclerosis patients. Relative to controls, patients had five TRBV segments at higher frequency, with TRBV5-6, TRBV5-1 and TRBV20-1 among these.

Unique molecular identifiers had been added to the TCR beta cDNA libraries. TCRdb redid the calling of the PCR reads with MiXCR, one entry per CDR3 protein. The table has approximately 630,000 distinct CDR3 sequences, approximately 59% seen once; the top ten hold about 11%. The J gene is TRBJ2-3, the V gene TRBV20-1; tentative D call: TRBD1 (5 bases). The TCR comes from a girl aged 2-10 years with multiple sclerosis. The sequenced sample consisted of blood. The CDR3 spells CSAREAARRGTQYF. CDR3 nucleotide sequence: TGCAGTGCTAGAGAGGCGGCCCGAAGGGGTACGCAGTATTTT.